The entry below gives a single T cell receptor beta chain sequence along with its context. The data belong to a study of blood T cell repertoires in COVID-19. TCRdb's copy holds only in-frame clones and misses some; the assay was immunoSEQ multiplex PCR. Among some 260,000 clones listed, approximately 91% were seen once. This CDR3 region has 14 residues. CDR1 is LNHDA, CDR2 SQIVND, per germline (reference sequence). Unmatched junction bases numbered 5, after V lost 4 bases and J lost 5 bases. This receptor was identified in a woman aged 40 to 50 who had recovered from COVID-19. The rearrangement links TRBV19 to TRBJ2-5; 9 positions agree with TRBD1. Source material: peripheral blood. This chain's CDR3 is CASSTGTGRETQYF. CDR3 sequence (DNA): TGTGCCAGTAGTACCGGGACAGGGAGGGAGACCCAGTACTTC.